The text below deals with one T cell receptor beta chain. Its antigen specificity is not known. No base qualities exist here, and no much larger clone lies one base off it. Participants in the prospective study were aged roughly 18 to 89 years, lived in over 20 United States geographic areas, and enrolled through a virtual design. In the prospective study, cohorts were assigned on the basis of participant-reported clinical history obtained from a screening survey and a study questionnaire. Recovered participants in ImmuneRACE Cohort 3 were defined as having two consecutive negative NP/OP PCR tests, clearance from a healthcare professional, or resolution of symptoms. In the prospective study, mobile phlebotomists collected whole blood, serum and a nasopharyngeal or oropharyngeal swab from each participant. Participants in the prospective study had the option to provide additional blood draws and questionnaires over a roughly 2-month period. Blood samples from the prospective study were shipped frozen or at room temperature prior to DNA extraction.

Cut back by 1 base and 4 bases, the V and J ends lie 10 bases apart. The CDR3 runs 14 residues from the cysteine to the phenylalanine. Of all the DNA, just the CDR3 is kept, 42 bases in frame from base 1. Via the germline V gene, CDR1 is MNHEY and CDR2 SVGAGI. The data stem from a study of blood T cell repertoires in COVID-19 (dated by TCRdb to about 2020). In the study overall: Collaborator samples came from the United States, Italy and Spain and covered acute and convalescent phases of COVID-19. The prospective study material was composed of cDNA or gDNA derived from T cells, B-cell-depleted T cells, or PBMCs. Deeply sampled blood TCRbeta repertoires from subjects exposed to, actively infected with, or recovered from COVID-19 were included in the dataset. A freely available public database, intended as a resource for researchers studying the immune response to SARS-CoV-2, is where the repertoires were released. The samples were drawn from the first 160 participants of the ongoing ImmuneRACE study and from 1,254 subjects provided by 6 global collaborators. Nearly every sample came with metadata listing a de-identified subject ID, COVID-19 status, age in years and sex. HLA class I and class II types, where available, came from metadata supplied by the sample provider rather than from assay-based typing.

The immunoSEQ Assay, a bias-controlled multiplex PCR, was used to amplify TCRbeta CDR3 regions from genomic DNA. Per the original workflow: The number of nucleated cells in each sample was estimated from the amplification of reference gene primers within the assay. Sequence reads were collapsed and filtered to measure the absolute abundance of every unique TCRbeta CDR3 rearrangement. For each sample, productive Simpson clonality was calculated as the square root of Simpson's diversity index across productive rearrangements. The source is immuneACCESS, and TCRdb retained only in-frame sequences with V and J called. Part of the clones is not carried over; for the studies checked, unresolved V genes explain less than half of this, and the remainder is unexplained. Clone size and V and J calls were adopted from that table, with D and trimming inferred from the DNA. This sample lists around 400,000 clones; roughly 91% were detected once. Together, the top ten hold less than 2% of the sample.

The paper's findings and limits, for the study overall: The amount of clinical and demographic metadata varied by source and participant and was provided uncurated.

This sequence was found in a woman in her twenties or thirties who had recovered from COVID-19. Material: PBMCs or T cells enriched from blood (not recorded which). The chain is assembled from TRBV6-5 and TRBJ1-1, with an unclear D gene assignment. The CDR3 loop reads CASSYFGETTEAFF. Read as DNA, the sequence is TGTGCCAGCAGTTACTTTGGGGAGACCACTGAAGCTTTCTTT.